The T cell receptor (beta chain) under discussion was sequenced for a study of blood T cell repertoires in COVID-19. Study at large: Samples representing acute and convalescent COVID-19 were sourced from the United States, Italy and Spain.

Produced via immunoSEQ multiplex PCR; TCRdb's table is partial and in-frame only. The sample contains 140,000 or so clones, 80% to 90% of which appear only once. The source material was peripheral blood. The TCR sequence derives from a woman aged 80 or over with acute or convalescent COVID-19.

The DNA of the CDR3 is TGTGCCAGCAGTAACACCGGAGGCGATGGCTACACCTTC. It encodes CASSNTGGDGYTF. The V and J genes are TRBV2 and TRBJ1-2; D is unclear. The CDR3 runs to 13 residues. V lost 5 bases, J lost 6 bases, and 13 bases lay in between. Germline values: CDR1 SNHLY, CDR2 FYNNEI.